This TCR beta chain appears in the sequencing data of a study of PD-1 blockade in mismatch repair-deficient tumors listed by TCRdb under 2017. With regard to the full study: Between late 2013 and late 2016, the trial enrolled approximately 87 consecutive patients with eleven to twelve types of mismatch repair-deficient cancer, all of whom had received prior treatment and were progressing. Tumor-associated T cell clones were tracked in the peripheral blood of patients responding to PD-1 blockade by deep sequencing of TCR CDR3 regions. Study-wide findings and limitations: After pembrolizumab, tumor-resident clones, which were often undetectable in blood before treatment, expanded rapidly and then contracted, generally ahead of radiologic responses.

Worth noting for this clone: Its antigen is unknown. It has no much larger one-base neighbor in the sample; base qualities were not kept.

Library generation was performed with the immunoSEQ multiplex PCR assay. TCRdb's version of the immuneACCESS table is confined to in-frame rearrangements and falls short of the full clone set. An unresolved V gene accounts for under half of the shortfall where checked; the remainder is of unknown origin. Within this sample are around 120,000 clones, with roughly 90% of them counted one time only. The biggest ten clones account for about 12% of the sample. The junction carries 12 bases between V and J, which are trimmed by 2 bases and 4 bases respectively. The CDR3 runs 14 amino acids, cysteine and phenylalanine included. The only DNA kept is the CDR3, 42 bases in frame from the first base. Reading the germline V gene (reference sequence) gives CDR1 MNHEY and CDR2 SMNVEV. Mismatch repair deficiency was established in every enrolled patient by polymerase chain reaction or immunohistochemistry. A few patients who responded to pembrolizumab therapy underwent TCR sequencing. The phase II trial prospectively evaluated PD-1 blockade with pembrolizumab in advanced mismatch repair-deficient cancers, independent of tissue of origin. Peripheral blood T cell samples were collected serially, before PD-1 blockade began and at several time points afterward. Blood sampling times were reported as weeks after the first pembrolizumab dose.

The source material was peripheral blood, sampled just over 70 weeks after starting pembrolizumab. The clonotype originates from an adult with mismatch repair-deficient cancer. Recombination linked TRBV27 to TRBJ2-7, and perhaps TRBD1 as D gene, on 5 matching bases. CDR3 reads: CASSLAGSRYEQYF. In nucleotides, the sequence is TGTGCCAGCAGTTTAGCAGGGTCTCGGTACGAGCAGTACTTC.